This T cell receptor beta chain emerged from a study of T cell responses to AZD1222 COVID-19 vaccine. Study-wide background: Second-dose intervals near 4 or 12 weeks were combined.

Concerning this clone: No antigen is known for it.

TCRdb's copy holds only in-frame clones and misses some; the assay was immunoSEQ multiplex PCR. The sample carries 95,000 to 150,000 clones, under 95% recorded once. The germline V gene has CDR1 ENHRY and CDR2 SYGVKD. V lost 6 bases to trimming and J lost 8 bases, with 11 bases between them. The CDR3 has 12 residues. Overall study findings and caveats: Regions left unmutated in variants are reportedly the target of nearly half of spike-specific TCRs. CD4 TCRs linked to vaccination spanned spike, dominating at 160-218 and 743-854. In all cases, repertoires were sampled only after the peak T cell response.

Sequencing used peripheral blood, obtained on day 0 of AZD1222 vaccination. V is TRBV10-3 and J is TRBJ1-5; the D gene is possibly TRBD1 (6 bases). This clonotype was obtained from an adult in good health. The CDR3 loop is CAIRKQGEPQHF. CDR3 DNA sequence: TGTGCCATCAGGAAACAGGGAGAGCCCCAGCATTTT.